The clone carrying this TCR beta chain has a single count. An end of the junction does not agree with germline; a read error may underlie this. The source of the sample is a study of tumor and adjacent non-tumor tissue in lung cancer. Study overall: Millions of productive TCRbeta reads were obtained per sample on average.

TCRbeta libraries were built with three rounds of nested PCR, modified from ARM-PCR. Each CDR3 protein is one row after TCRdb ran MiXCR on the multiplex PCR reads. The sample lists approximately 120,000 distinct CDR3 sequences; 62% were seen once. CDR3 size: 14 residues. Germline V CDR1 and CDR2: MNHEY, SVGAGI. The template was RNA from unsorted bulk tissue. This non-tumor lung sample came from over 3 cm beyond the tumor edge. Donors were chemotherapy-naive, newly diagnosed lung cancer surgical patients in China, August–late 2014. This clonotype originated in a man aged 55 to 69 with non-small cell lung cancer. Input material: distant non-tumor lung tissue. This rearrangement joins TRBV6-5 to TRBJ2-7; 9 positions agree with TRBD2. The CDR3 loop reads CASSYMRGGREEYF. The CDR3, as DNA: TGTGCTAGCAGTTACATGCGGGGGGGCCGCGAGGAGTACTTC.